This passage covers 29 T cell receptor beta chains from one sample sequenced in a study of blood T cell repertoires in COVID-19. Sequencing was performed with immunoSEQ multiplex PCR; in TCRdb, only in-frame clones are kept and a portion is missing. This sample carries some 150,000 clones, around 84% of them seen once, and the ten largest clones take 35% to 40%. Sequenced sample: peripheral blood. These receptors were taken from a human donor in a cohort sampled during active COVID-19.

This chain links TRBV7-2 with TRBJ1-1; 11 nucleotides line up with TRBD1. Germline loops: CDR1 SGHTA, CDR2 FQGNSA. V lost 3 bases and J lost 5; bases outside the gene matches: 8. This CDR3 is built from 16 residues. The CDR3 coding sequence is TGTGCCAGCAGCTTCATTAGGGGACAGGGGGGGACTGAAGCTTTCTTT. It specifies CASSFIRGQGGTEAFF.

The V and J genes are TRBV7-2 and TRBJ1-3, with D perhaps TRBD1 (5 bases). Germline assignment: CDR1 SGHTA and CDR2 FQGNSA. The CDR3 covers 14 residues. V lost 3 bases to trimming and J lost 0 bases, with 6 bases between them. The CDR3 loop reads CASSLDNSGNTIYF. In nucleotides, the CDR3 is TGTGCCAGCAGCTTGGACAACTCTGGAAACACCATATATTTT.

The chain joins TRBV6-5 to TRBJ2-1; 7 bases map to TRBD2. The length of the CDR3 is 14 residues. J gave up 1 base and V 11 bases, and 8 bases lay outside the gene matches. CDR1 MNHEY and CDR2 SVGAGI come from the germline V gene. This CDR3 is CAASRGGSYNEQFF. The CDR3 region has the DNA TGTGCCGCCTCCCGGGGAGGGTCCTACAATGAGCAGTTCTTC.

The CDR3 region is CASSQGAGYGYTF. The CDR3 coding sequence is TGTGCCAGCAGCCAAGGGGCAGGCTATGGCTACACCTTC. The chain combines TRBV3-1 (or the pseudogene TRBV3-2) with TRBJ1-2, with unresolved D. V was clipped by 1 base and J by 4 bases, with 7 bases between them. Germline V gene sequence: CDR1 LGHDT, CDR2 YNNKEL (reference sequence). The CDR3 has 13 residues.

The chain joins TRBV7-8 to TRBJ1-3; TRBD1 is a possible D gene (5 bases). The V gene's germline CDR1 is SGHVS and CDR2 FQNEAQ. The CDR3 spans 16 residues. V shed 1 base and J shed 2 bases, with 12 bases lying between them. CDR3 bases: TGTGCCAGCAGCTTAGGAGCCAGGGAAACTGGAAACACCATATATTTT. The encoded protein is CASSLGARETGNTIYF.

The chain links TRBV5-1 to TRBJ1-2; 7 positions agree with TRBD1. The CDR3 spans 13 residues. V lost 4 bases, J lost 8 bases, and 8 bases stayed unmatched. Germline V gives CDR1 SGHRS, CDR2 YFSETQ. CDR3 DNA sequence: TGCGCCAGCAGCCGGGAGACAGGGACCGGCTACACCTTC. Translating gives CASSRETGTGYTF.

The gene calls are TRBV4-3 and TRBJ1-4, with 8 bases that match TRBD1. Trimming at V came to 3 bases and at J to 5 bases, leaving 5 bases not matched to a gene. The CDR3 totals 15 residues. CDR1 and CDR2 (germline): LGHNA, YSLEER. The CDR3 spells CASSQGTGRNEKLFF. The CDR3 bases are TGCGCCAGCAGCCAGGGGACAGGTCGAAATGAAAAACTGTTTTTT.

The V gene is TRBV7-8, the J gene TRBJ2-4, with 7 bases lining up with TRBD1. Germline V CDR1 and CDR2: SGHVS, FQNEAQ. J was trimmed by 7 bases and V by 5 bases; bases with no gene match: 11. The CDR3 covers 15 residues. The CDR3 DNA reads TGTGCCAGCAGCATCACAGGGGATTCGGGGAACATTCAGTACTTC. Its translation: CASSITGDSGNIQYF. Drawing the rest from reference TRBV7-8 and TRBJ2-4, the complete variable domain is GAGVSQSPRYKVAKRGQDVALRCDPISGHVSLFWYQQALGQGPEFLTYFQNEAQLDKSGLPSDRFFAERPEGSVSTLKIQRTQQEDSAVYLCASSITGDSGNIQYFGAGTRLSVL.

The V gene is TRBV12-5, the J gene TRBJ1-1; D perhaps matches TRBD1 (5 bases). The CDR3 extends over 13 amino acids. Germline V CDR1 and CDR2: LGHNT, FRNRAP. Trimming stripped 7 bases from V and 1 base from J, with 10 bases between. The DNA of the CDR3 is TGTGCTAGTGAACGACAGCGGAACACTGAAGCTTTCTTT. It is translated as CASERQRNTEAFF. The variable domain in full, with the rest retrieved from reference TRBV12-5 and TRBJ1-1, is DARVTQTPRHKVTEMGQEVTMRCQPILGHNTVFWYRQTMMQGLELLAYFRNRAPLDDSGMPKDRFSAEMPDATLATLKIQPSEPRDSAVYFCASERQRNTEAFFGQGTRLTVV.

V gene TRBV3-1 (or the pseudogene TRBV3-2) combines with J gene TRBJ1-1; 11 positions match TRBD1. The CDR3 extends over 16 amino acids. V lost 0 bases and J lost 5; bases outside the gene matches: 5. Germline V gene sequence: CDR1 LGHDT, CDR2 YNNKEL (reference sequence). CDR3 residues: CASSQERGQGGTEAFF. Here the CDR3 DNA reads TGTGCCAGCAGCCAAGAGAGGGGACAGGGGGGGACTGAAGCTTTCTTT.

This clone was detected only once. The CDR3 loop reads CASSPTGVAPEAFF. The CDR3 DNA sequence: TGTGCCAGCAGCCCAACAGGGGTGGCCCCTGAAGCTTTCTTT. The rearrangement uses TRBV7-2 and TRBJ1-1; 7 positions match TRBD1. V dropped 5 bases and J dropped 6; count of bases not matched to a gene: 9. The CDR3 runs 14 residues. Germline lookup yields CDR1 SGHTA and CDR2 FQGNSA.

CDR3 sequence reads: CASSFDRDTEAFF. As DNA, the CDR3 is TGTGCCAGCAGCTTTGACCGGGACACTGAAGCTTTCTTT. The gene calls are TRBV11-3 and TRBJ1-1; D not certain. V lost 3 bases, J lost 3 bases, and 8 bases lay in between. Germline CDR1 is SGHNT and CDR2 is YENEEA. The CDR3 is 13 amino acids. Looking up the rest from reference TRBV11-3 and TRBJ1-1 gives the full variable domain: EAGVVQSPRYKIIEKKQPVAFWCNPISGHNTLYWYLQNLGQGPELLIRYENEEAVDDSQLPKDRFSAERLKGVDSTLKIQPAELGDSAVYLCASSFDRDTEAFFGQGTRLTVV.

CDR3 in DNA: TGTGCCAGCAGCCCCGGGTATAATTCACCCCTCCACTTT. Translation gives CASSPGYNSPLHF. The rearrangement uses TRBV12-3 or TRBV12-4 and TRBJ1-6; no firm D call. The CDR3 covers 13 residues. V lost 6 bases and J lost 4, with 7 bases in between.

The chain is built from TRBV6-5 and TRBJ1-2; 7 nucleotides match TRBD1. CDR3 length: 14 residues. The germline gives CDR1 MNHEY, CDR2 SVGAGI. J was trimmed by 8 bases and V by 6 bases; bases with no gene match: 12. This chain's CDR3 is CASRSDDRVGGYTF. The CDR3 coding sequence is TGTGCCAGCAGATCAGACGACAGGGTAGGGGGCTACACCTTC.

This clone came up once. The CDR3 sequence is CASSLGRGSEAFF. Here the CDR3 DNA reads TGTGCCAGCAGCTTGGGCAGGGGTTCTGAAGCTTTCTTT. The genes are TRBV7-2 and TRBJ1-1, with a possible D match to TRBD1 (6 bases). This CDR3 has 13 residues. Trimming pared 3 bases from V and 6 bases from J, leaving 11 bases between. CDR1 and CDR2 from the germline V gene are SGHTA and FQGNSA. The full variable domain, with the rest looked up from reference TRBV7-2 and TRBJ1-1, is GAGVSQSPSNKVTEKGKDVELRCDPISGHTALYWYRQSLGQGLEFLIYFQGNSAPDKSGLPSDRFSAERTGGSVSTLTIQRTQQEDSAVYLCASSLGRGSEAFFGQGTRLTVV.

The chain combines TRBV6-4 with TRBJ1-1; D is unresolved. CDR1 MRHNA and CDR2 SNTAGT come from the germline V gene. The CDR3 sequence is 13 residues long. V dropped 0 bases and J dropped 9 bases, with 11 bases sitting between them. The CDR3 coding sequence is TGTGCCAGCAGTGACTCGATGGCGGATAAAGCTTTCTTT. Encoded protein: CASSDSMADKAFF.

In this sample, this clone turned up once. The chain joins TRBV7-2 to TRBJ1-3; D uncertain. From germline, CDR1 is SGHTA and CDR2 FQGNSA. This CDR3 is 15 amino acids long. V was cut by 5 bases and J by 0 bases, with 11 bases left in between. Here the CDR3 reads CASSPQFNSGNTIYF. As DNA, the CDR3 is TGTGCCAGCAGCCCACAGTTTAACTCTGGAAACACCATATATTTT.

This clone was detected once. J is TRBJ1-6 and V is TRBV25-1; 7 bases align to TRBD1. CDR3 length: 14 residues. Germline V gene sequence: CDR1 MGHDK, CDR2 SYGVNS. V trimming: 5 bases; J trimming: 9 bases; junction bases outside the gene matches: 7. The CDR3 DNA reads TGTGCCAGCAGTCCGGGACAGAGGTCTTCACCCCTCCACTTT. This encodes CASSPGQRSSPLHF.

The rearrangement links TRBV4-3 to TRBJ2-1, with TRBD2 as a possible D gene (6 bases). The germline V gene has CDR1 LGHNA and CDR2 YSLEER. V dropped 0 bases and J dropped 2 bases, with 17 bases sitting between them. This CDR3 spans 18 amino acids. As DNA, the CDR3 is TGCGCCAGCAGCCAAGATACAGCATCCAGCGGGCCCTACAATGAGCAGTTCTTC. Protein sequence: CASSQDTASSGPYNEQFF.

This chain links TRBV6-2 or TRBV6-3 with TRBJ2-7; TRBD1 aligns across 9 bases. The CDR3 consists of 14 residues. The V and J ends lost 0 bases and 3 bases, in that order; junction bases with no gene match: 0. CDR1 MNHEY and CDR2 SVGEGT come from the germline V gene. CDR3 nucleotides: TGTGCCAGCAGTTACTCGACAGGGGGCTACGAGCAGTACTTC. This gives the protein CASSYSTGGYEQYF.

The chain joins TRBV11-3 to TRBJ2-5; TRBD2 matches at 9 bases. The junction had 11 bases not matched to a gene; V was cut back by 2 bases and J by 1 base. The CDR3 extends over 18 amino acids. Germline V gene data show CDR1 as SGHNT and CDR2 as YENEEA. In nucleotides, the CDR3 is TGTGCCAGCAGCTTATTTTTGGTGACAGCGGGGGGCCAAGAGACCCAGTACTTC. Amino acids: CASSLFLVTAGGQETQYF.

This chain links TRBV19 with TRBJ1-5; 8 nucleotides line up with TRBD1. With 4 bases clipped from V and 6 bases from J, the junction kept 5 bases outside the gene matches. The CDR3 covers 14 residues. The V gene's germline CDR1 is LNHDA and CDR2 SQIVND (reference sequence). CDR3 loop: CASSTTGGSQPQHF. CDR3 DNA: TGTGCCAGTAGTACCACAGGGGGGAGTCAGCCCCAGCATTTT.

The chain couples TRBV6-2 or TRBV6-3 to TRBJ1-1, with a tentative D call TRBD1 (6 bases). The CDR3 spans 15 residues. Trimming stripped 2 bases from V and 6 bases from J, with 16 bases between. Germline CDR1 is MNHEY and CDR2 is SVGEGT. The CDR3 spells CASSYGQLAVAEAFF. The CDR3 DNA follows: TGTGCCAGCAGTTACGGACAGCTTGCGGTCGCTGAAGCTTTCTTT.

Only a few counts were recorded for this clone. The chain couples TRBV6-5 to TRBJ2-3, with D perhaps TRBD1 (5 bases). The CDR3 spans 13 residues. CDR1 MNHEY and CDR2 SVGAGI come from the germline V gene. The V gene lost 10 bases and the J gene lost 0 bases, with 11 bases spanning the gap. The CDR3 spells CATKGLSTDTQYF. CDR3 in DNA: TGTGCCACCAAGGGGCTAAGCACAGATACGCAGTATTTT.

This rearrangement joins TRBV7-9 to TRBJ1-5; D gene unclear. The V end lost 3 bases, the J end lost 7 bases, and 10 bases lay between the germline ends. The CDR3 loop spans 13 amino acids. Germline V gives CDR1 SEHNR, CDR2 FQNEAQ (reference sequence). CDR3 protein: CASSFRKDQPQHF. The CDR3 nucleotides read TGTGCCAGCAGCTTCAGGAAAGACCAGCCCCAGCATTTT.

The V call is TRBV5-6, the J call TRBJ1-2, with unresolved D. From germline, CDR1 is SGHDT and CDR2 YYEEEE. V was cut by 2 bases and J by 2 bases, with 13 bases left in between. The CDR3 covers 15 residues. The CDR3 region has the DNA TGTGCCAGCAGCTTCGCGGTTGTTTACAACTATGGCTACACCTTC. Translated, it gives CASSFAVVYNYGYTF.

The chain uses TRBV28 and TRBJ1-2; 8 bases line up with TRBD1. The germline V gene has CDR1 MDHEN and CDR2 SYDVKM. The length of the CDR3 is 15 residues. The V and J ends lost 7 bases and 1 base, in that order; junction bases with no gene match: 8. The DNA of the CDR3 is TGTGCCAGCATCAAAGGGACAGGACTTAACTATGGCTACACCTTC. It is translated as CASIKGTGLNYGYTF.

The chain employs TRBV28 and TRBJ2-3; TRBD1 agrees at 11 bases. The germline V gene has CDR1 MDHEN and CDR2 SYDVKM. The CDR3 sequence is 15 residues long. V gave up 4 bases and J gave up 2 bases; unmatched junction bases: 2. CDR3 loop: CASSWTGGATDTQYF. CDR3 DNA sequence: TGTGCCAGCAGTTGGACAGGGGGCGCCACAGATACGCAGTATTTT.

The chain joins TRBV28 to TRBJ1-1; TRBD1 is a possible D gene (5 bases). In germline, CDR1 is MDHEN, CDR2 SYDVKM. This CDR3 is built from 13 residues. Deletions cut 6 bases from V and 6 bases from J, with 14 bases between. The CDR3 DNA follows: TGTGCCAGCAGCTTCCCAGGGTTCCCTGAAGCTTTCTTT. It is translated as CASSFPGFPEAFF.